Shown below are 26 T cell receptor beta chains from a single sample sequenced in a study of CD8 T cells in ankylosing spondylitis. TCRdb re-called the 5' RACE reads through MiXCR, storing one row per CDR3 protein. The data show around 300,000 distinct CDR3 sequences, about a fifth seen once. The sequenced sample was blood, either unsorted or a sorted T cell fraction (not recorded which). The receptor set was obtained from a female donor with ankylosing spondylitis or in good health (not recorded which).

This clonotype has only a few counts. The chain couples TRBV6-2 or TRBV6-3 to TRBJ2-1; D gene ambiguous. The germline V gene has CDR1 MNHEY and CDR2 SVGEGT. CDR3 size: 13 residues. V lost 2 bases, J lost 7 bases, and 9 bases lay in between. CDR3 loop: CASSYRVGNEQFF. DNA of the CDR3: TGTGCCAGCAGTTACCGGGTAGGGAATGAGCAGTTCTTC.

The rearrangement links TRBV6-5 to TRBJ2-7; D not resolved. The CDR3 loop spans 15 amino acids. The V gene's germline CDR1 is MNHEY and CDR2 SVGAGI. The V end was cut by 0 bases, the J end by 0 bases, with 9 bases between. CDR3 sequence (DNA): TGTGCCAGCAGTTACTCGCTGGTAAGCTCCTACGAGCAGTACTTC. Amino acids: CASSYSLVSSYEQYF.

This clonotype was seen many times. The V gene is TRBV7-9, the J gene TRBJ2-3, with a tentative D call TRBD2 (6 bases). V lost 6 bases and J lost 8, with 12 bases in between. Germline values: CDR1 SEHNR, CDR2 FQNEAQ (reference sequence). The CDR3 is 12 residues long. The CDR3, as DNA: TGTGCCAGCAGTCACCCGGGGGTTACGCAGTATTTT. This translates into CASSHPGVTQYF.

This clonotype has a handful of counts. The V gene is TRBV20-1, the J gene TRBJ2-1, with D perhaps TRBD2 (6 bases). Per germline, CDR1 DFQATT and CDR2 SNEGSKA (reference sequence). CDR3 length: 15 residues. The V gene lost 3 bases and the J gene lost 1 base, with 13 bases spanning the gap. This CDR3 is CSASRASESYNEQFF. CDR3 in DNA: TGCAGTGCTAGTCGGGCTAGCGAGTCCTACAATGAGCAGTTCTTC.

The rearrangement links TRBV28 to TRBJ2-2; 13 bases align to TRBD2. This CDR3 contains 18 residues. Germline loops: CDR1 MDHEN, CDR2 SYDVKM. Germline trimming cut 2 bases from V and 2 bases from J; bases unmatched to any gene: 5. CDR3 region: CASSLGLAGEINTGELFF. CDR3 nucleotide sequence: TGTGCCAGCAGTTTAGGACTAGCGGGAGAAATAAACACCGGGGAGCTGTTTTTT.

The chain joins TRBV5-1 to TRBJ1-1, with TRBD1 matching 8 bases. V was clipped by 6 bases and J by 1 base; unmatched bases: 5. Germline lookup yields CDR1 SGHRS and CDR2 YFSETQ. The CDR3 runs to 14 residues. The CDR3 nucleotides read TGCGCCAGCACCTCAGGGACAGGGAACACTGAAGCTTTCTTT. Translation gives CASTSGTGNTEAFF.

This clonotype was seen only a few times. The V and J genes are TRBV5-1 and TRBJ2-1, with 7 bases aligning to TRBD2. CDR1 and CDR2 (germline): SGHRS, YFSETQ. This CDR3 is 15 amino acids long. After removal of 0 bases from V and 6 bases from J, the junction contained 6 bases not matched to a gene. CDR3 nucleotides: TGCGCCAGCAGCTTGGGCCTAGCGGCCTCCAATGAGCAGTTCTTC. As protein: CASSLGLAASNEQFF.

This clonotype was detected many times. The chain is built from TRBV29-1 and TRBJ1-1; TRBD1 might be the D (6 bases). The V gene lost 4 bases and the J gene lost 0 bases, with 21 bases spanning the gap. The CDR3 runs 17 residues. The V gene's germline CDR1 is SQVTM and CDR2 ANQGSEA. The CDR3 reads CSVGTGQGSVMNTEAFF. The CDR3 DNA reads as TGCAGCGTTGGAACGGGACAAGGGAGCGTCATGAACACTGAAGCTTTCTTT. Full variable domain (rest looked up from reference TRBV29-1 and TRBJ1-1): SAVISQKPSRDICQRGTSLTIQCQVDSQVTMMFWYRQQPGQSLTLIATANQGSEATYESGFVIDKFPISRPNLTFSTLTVSNMSPEDSSIYLCSVGTGQGSVMNTEAFFGQGTRLTVV.

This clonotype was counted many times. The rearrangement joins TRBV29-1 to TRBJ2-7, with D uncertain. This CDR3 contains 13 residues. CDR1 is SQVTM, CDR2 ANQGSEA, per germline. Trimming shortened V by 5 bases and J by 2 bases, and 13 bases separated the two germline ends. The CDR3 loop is CSVSKGIAYEQYF. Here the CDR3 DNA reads TGCAGCGTTAGTAAAGGTATTGCCTACGAGCAGTACTTC.

The CDR3 region has the DNA TGCAGCGTTGATGCTTTAACGGGGAACACTGAAGCTTTCTTT. It yields the protein CSVDALTGNTEAFF. The rearrangement links TRBV29-1 to TRBJ1-1; D ambiguous. The CDR3 has 14 residues. Trimming took off 3 bases at V and 1 base at J, with 12 bases between the two ends. The germline V gene encodes CDR1 SQVTM and CDR2 ANQGSEA.

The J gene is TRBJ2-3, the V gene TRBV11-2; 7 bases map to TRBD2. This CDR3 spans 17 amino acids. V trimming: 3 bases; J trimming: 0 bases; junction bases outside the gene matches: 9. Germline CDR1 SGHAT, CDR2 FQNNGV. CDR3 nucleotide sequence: TGTGCCAGCAGCTTCATTGGGGGGGGGACTAGCACAGATACGCAGTATTTT. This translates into CASSFIGGGTSTDTQYF.

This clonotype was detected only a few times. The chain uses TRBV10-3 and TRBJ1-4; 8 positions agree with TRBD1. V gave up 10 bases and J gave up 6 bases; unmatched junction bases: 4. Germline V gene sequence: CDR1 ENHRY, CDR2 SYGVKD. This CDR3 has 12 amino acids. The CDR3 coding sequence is TGTGCCAGCGGGACAGGCGATGAAAAACTGTTTTTT. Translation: CASGTGDEKLFF.

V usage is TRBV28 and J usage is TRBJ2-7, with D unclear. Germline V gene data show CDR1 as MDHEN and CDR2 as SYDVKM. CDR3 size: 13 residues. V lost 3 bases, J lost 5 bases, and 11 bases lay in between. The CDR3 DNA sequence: TGTGCCAGCAGTTTCTCCATTCTAAACGAGCAGTACTTC. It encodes CASSFSILNEQYF.

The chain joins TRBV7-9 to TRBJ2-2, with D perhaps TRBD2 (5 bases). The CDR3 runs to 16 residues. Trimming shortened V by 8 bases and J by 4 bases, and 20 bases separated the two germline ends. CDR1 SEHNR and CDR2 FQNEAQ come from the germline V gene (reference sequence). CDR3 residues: CASSPRGPLGTGELFF. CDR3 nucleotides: TGTGCCAGCTCCCCCCGGGGTCCCTTGGGCACCGGGGAGCTGTTTTTT.

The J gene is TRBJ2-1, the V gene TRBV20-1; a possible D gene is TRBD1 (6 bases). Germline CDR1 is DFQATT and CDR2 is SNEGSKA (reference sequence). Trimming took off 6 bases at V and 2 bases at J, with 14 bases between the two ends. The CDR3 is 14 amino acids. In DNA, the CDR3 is TGCAGTGCGAGGACAGATCGTACCTACAATGAGCAGTTCTTC. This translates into CSARTDRTYNEQFF.

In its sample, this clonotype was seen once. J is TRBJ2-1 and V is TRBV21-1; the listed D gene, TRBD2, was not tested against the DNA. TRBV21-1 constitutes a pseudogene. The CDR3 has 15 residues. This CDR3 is CASIYTSGSYNEQFF. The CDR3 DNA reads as TGTGCCAGCATATATACTAGCGGGAGCTACAATGAGCAGTTCTTC.

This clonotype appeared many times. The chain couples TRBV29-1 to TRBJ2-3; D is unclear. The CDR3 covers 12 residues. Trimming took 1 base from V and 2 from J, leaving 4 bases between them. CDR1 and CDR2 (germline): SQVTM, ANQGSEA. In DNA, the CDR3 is TGCAGCGTTGAAGGGAACACAGATACGCAGTATTTT. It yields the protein CSVEGNTDTQYF.

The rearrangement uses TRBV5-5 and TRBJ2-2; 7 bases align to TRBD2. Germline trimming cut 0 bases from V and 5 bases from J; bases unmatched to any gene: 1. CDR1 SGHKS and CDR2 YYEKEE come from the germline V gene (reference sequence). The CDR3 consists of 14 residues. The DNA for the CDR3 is TGTGCCAGCAGCTTGGGCGGGAGAACCGGGGAGCTGTTTTTT. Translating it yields CASSLGGRTGELFF.

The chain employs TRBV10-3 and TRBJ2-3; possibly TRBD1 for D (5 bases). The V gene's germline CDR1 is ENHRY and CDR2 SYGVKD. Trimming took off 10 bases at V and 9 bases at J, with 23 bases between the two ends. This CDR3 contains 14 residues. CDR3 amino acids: CATQGSRAVDTQYF. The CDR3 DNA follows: TGTGCCACCCAAGGTTCCAGGGCTGTCGACACGCAGTATTTT.

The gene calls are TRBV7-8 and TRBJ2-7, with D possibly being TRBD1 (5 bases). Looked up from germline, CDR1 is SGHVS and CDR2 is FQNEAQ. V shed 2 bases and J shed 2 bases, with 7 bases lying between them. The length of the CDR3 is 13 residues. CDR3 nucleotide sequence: TGTGCCAGCAGCTTACCAGGGCCCTACGAGCAGTACTTC. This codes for CASSLPGPYEQYF.

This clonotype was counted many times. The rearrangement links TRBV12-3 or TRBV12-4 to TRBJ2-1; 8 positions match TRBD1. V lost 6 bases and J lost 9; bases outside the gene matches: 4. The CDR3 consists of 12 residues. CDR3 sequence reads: CASSLGQGEQFF. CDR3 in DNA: TGTGCCAGCAGCCTTGGACAGGGTGAGCAGTTCTTC.

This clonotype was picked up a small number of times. The CDR3 loop reads CASSPGLAGAGAGELFF. The CDR3 bases are TGTGCCAGCAGTCCCGGACTAGCGGGAGCGGGGGCCGGGGAGCTGTTTTTT. This sequence joins TRBV12-3 or TRBV12-4 and TRBJ2-2, with 13 bases identical to TRBD2. Trimming at V came to 5 bases and at J to 6 bases, leaving 9 bases not matched to a gene. The CDR3 sequence is 17 residues long.

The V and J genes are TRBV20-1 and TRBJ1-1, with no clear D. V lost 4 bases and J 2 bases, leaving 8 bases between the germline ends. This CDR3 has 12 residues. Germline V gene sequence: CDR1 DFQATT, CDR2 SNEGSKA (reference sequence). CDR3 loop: CSAMQINTEAFF. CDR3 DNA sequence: TGCAGTGCTATGCAGATAAACACTGAAGCTTTCTTT.

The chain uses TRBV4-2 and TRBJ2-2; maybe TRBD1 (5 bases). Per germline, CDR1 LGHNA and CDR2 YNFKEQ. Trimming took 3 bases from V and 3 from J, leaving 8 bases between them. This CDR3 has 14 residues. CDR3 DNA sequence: TGTGCCAGCAGCCAGGCAGGGTACACCGGGGAGCTGTTTTTT. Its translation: CASSQAGYTGELFF.

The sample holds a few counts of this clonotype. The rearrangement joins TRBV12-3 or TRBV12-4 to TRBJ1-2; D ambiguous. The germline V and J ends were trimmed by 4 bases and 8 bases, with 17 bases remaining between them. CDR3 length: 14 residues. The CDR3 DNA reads TGTGCCAGCAGTTGGAACGGCCTGAATCGGGGCTACACCTTC. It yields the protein CASSWNGLNRGYTF.

The CDR3 region has the DNA TGTGCCAGCAGCTTAAGGTCCAATGAGCAGTTCTTC. Residues: CASSLRSNEQFF. The gene calls are TRBV7-2 and TRBJ2-1; D gene unclear. This CDR3 has 12 residues. The V end lost 2 bases, the J end lost 6 bases, and 5 bases lay between the germline ends. CDR1 and CDR2 (germline): SGHTA, FQGNSA.